This TCR beta chain was found in a study of OX40 agonist ivuxolimab in advanced cancers. Background on the study: An anti-OX40 (CD134) antibody with agonistic activity, ivuxolimab, was administered to patients. The dose-escalation group included hepatocellular carcinoma, melanoma, renal cell carcinoma and head and neck cancer. Study findings and constraints: At doses 0.1 to 3.0 mg/kg, CD4+ and CD8+ clones expanded.

Autoimmune disease history or systemic immunosuppression led to patients being barred. Comments on this clone: Its antigen remains unknown.

The length of the CDR3 is 12 residues. Per the germline V gene, CDR1 is SGHAT and CDR2 is FQNNGV. Deletions cut 5 bases from V and 11 bases from J, with 15 bases between. The data were produced by immunoSEQ multiplex PCR, yet TCRdb's version contains in-frame clones alone and is incomplete. This table has over 40,000 clones, approximately 83% appearing once. The specimen was CD4+ or CD8+ T cells sorted from blood, collected in a trial of the OX40 agonist ivuxolimab. The TCR sequence derives from an adult with an advanced solid tumor such as melanoma, head and neck, liver or kidney cancer. The V gene is TRBV11-2, the J gene TRBJ1-1; unclear D gene. In DNA, the CDR3 is TGTGCCAGCAGCCCTAATGGTTTGGGGGCTTTCTTT. Translation: CASSPNGLGAFF. The complete variable domain, with remaining parts taken from reference TRBV11-2 and TRBJ1-1, reads EAGVAQSPRYKIIEKRQSVAFWCNPISGHATLYWYQQILGQGPKLLIQFQNNGVVDDSQLPKDRFSAERLKGVDSTLKIQPAKLEDSAVYLCASSPNGLGAFFGQGTRLTVV.